Given below is one T cell receptor (beta chain) in context. This CDR3 spans 13 amino acids. Germline values: CDR1 SGHRS, CDR2 YFSETQ. V lost 4 bases to trimming and J lost 5 bases, with 9 bases between them. Treatment: oral pan-JAK inhibitor, 5-10 mg twice daily. This specimen comes from a study of CD8+ T cells in alopecia areata. RNA, once extracted, was reverse transcribed into cDNA for use as the sequencing template. Assay: immunoSEQ multiplex PCR; the TCRdb copy retains only in-frame clones and omits some. Of some 190,000 clones in the sample, over 55% are singletons; the top ten hold over 1%. The origin of this receptor is a human donor with alopecia areata. Sequencing was performed on CD4+ T cells sorted from blood, taken at week 24, from a patient treated with tofacitinib. The genes are TRBV5-1 and TRBJ1-4; the D gene is possibly TRBD1 (5 bases). The CDR3 bases are TGCGCCAGCAGCCCCGGGGGGAATGAAAAACTGTTTTTT. The encoded protein is CASSPGGNEKLFF.